This TCR beta chain was sequenced in a study of circulating CD8 cells and anti-PD-1 response in melanoma. Turning to the study itself: Anti-PD-1 was first-line therapy for about 55% of the 13 patients.

From live CD3+CD8+TCRalphabeta+ cells, four PD-1 and/or TIGIT subsets were sorted. Using about 15 ng of total RNA, TCR libraries were made with the QIAseq Immune Repertoire TCR panel. TCRdb used MiXCR to reprocess the reads, holding one entry per CDR3 protein. The sample lists 450 to 600 distinct CDR3 sequences; about 9% were seen once. The CDR3 has 15 amino acids. The junction had 3 bases not matched to a gene; V was cut back by 4 bases and J by 4 bases. The germline CDR1 and CDR2 sequences are LNHDA and SQIVND (reference sequence). By share, this clonotype counts as large. This clonotype originated in a human donor with melanoma. Source: CD8+ T cells from PBMCs, taken at baseline or after one month of anti-PD-1 therapy (not recorded which). The chain couples TRBV19 to TRBJ2-1, with TRBD2 matching over 11 bases. This CDR3 is CASSTTSGDYNEQFF. In DNA, the CDR3 is TGTGCCAGTAGTACGACTAGCGGGGATTACAATGAGCAGTTCTTC.